This TCR beta chain was documented in a study of blood T cell repertoires in COVID-19. Study background: COVID-19 samples, acute and convalescent, were from the United States, Italy and Spain. The cDNA or gDNA used as material had been derived from T cells, B-cell-depleted T cells, or PBMCs.

TCRdb's table, derived via immunoSEQ multiplex PCR, lists solely in-frame clones and lacks some. The sample lists roughly 150,000 clones, approximately 80% seen once, with roughly 4.7% in the top ten. This clonotype was obtained from a woman in her 50s with acute or convalescent COVID-19. The sequencing sample was made of peripheral blood.

The CDR3 reads CASLDGGGPLRAQYF. The CDR3 nucleotides are TGTGCCAGCCTAGACGGCGGGGGCCCCTTGAGGGCCCAGTACTTC. The rearrangement joins TRBV6-6 to TRBJ2-5; D may be TRBD2 (7 bases). The CDR3 extends over 15 amino acids. The V end lost 8 bases, the J end lost 9 bases, and 25 bases lay between the germline ends. The V gene's germline CDR1 is MNHNY and CDR2 SVGAGI (reference sequence).